This record concerns one T cell receptor beta chain sequence. This sample was included in a study of blood T cell repertoires in COVID-19. Whole-study context: T cells, B-cell-depleted T cells, or PBMCs provided the cDNA or gDNA that served as material.

V gave up 0 bases and J gave up 4 bases, with 6 bases separating them. The CDR3 spans 13 residues. Germline V gene lookup returns CDR1 MNHEY and CDR2 SVGAGI. Sequencing used immunoSEQ multiplex PCR; TCRdb keeps in-frame clones, though not all of them. The table has 200,000 to 250,000 clones, around 87% seen once. Sequencing used PBMCs or T cells enriched from blood (not recorded which). The source is a woman in her forties or fifties who had recovered from COVID-19. The chain employs TRBV6-5 and TRBJ1-2; D unresolved. The CDR3 sequence: CASSYSGSYGYTF. The CDR3 DNA reads TGTGCCAGCAGTTACTCGGGCAGCTATGGCTACACCTTC.